This T cell receptor (beta chain) is drawn from a study of human T cells and chemical hapten exposure. The CDR3 extends over 16 amino acids. V trimming: 3 bases; J trimming: 5 bases; junction bases outside the gene matches: 9. Per germline, CDR1 SGHDN and CDR2 FVKESK. TCRdb passed the RACE reads through MiXCR, listing each CDR3 protein once. The table records 65,000 to 85,000 distinct CDR3 sequences, over 9% of them present only once. Stated time point: patch test 1, 2 weeks after DPC sensitization. The treatment denotes: therapeutic diphenylcyclopropenone sensitization with weekly scalp DPC. The TCR was taken from a woman aged 45 to 65 with alopecia areata. Some clones in this sample may be carry-over from other donors' samples. The chain uses TRBV14 and TRBJ2-2, with 7 bases matching TRBD2. The specimen comprised whole blood, sampled in connection with sensitization to the hapten diphenylcyclopropenone (DPC). The CDR3 DNA follows: TGTGCCAGCAGCCAGATGGCGGGAGTATTTACCGGGGAGCTGTTTTTT. Its translation: CASSQMAGVFTGELFF.